A selection of T cell receptor beta chains follows, all from one sample in a study of stem cell transplantation in POMP-related autoinflammatory disease. The repertoire was sequenced with immunoSEQ multiplex PCR; TCRdb's copy has only in-frame clones and lacks some. The table has over 25,000 clones, almost 90% seen once. The sample in question was CD4+ T cells from PBMCs, obtained before stem cell transplantation. The receptors were sampled from a human donor with POMP-related autoinflammation and immune dysregulation (PRAID). The CDR3 runs from the conserved cysteine through the conserved F or W. D genes are given only for firm matches. Size is stated for part of the rows, as once, few or many counts, or as a class when the clone is expanded.

d_gene	v_gene	len	abundance	j_gene	CDR3nt	CDR3aa
.	TRBV14	14	.	TRBJ2-3	TGTGCCAGCAGCCAAGAACTAGCTTTAGATACGCAGTATTTT	CASSQELALDTQYF
TRBD1	TRBV5-5	20	once	TRBJ1-2	TGTGCCAGCAGCTTGGGGGACCCTCCCGGGACAGGGATCGCTAACTATGGCTACACCTTC	CASSLGDPPGTGIANYGYTF
.	TRBV7-2	13	.	TRBJ2-2	TGTGCCAGCAGCTTAGTCCAGCCCGGGGAGCTGTTTTTT	CASSLVQPGELFF
TRBD2	TRBV7-9	17	.	TRBJ2-1	TGTGCCAGCAGCTCAATGGGAGGGAGTAGCTCCTACAATGAGCAGTTCTTC	CASSSMGGSSSYNEQFF
TRBD1	TRBV29-1	13	.	TRBJ2-7	TGCAGCGTTCAAACAGGGGGTCCCTACGAGCAGTACTTC	CSVQTGGPYEQYF
.	TRBV5-4	15	.	TRBJ1-1	TGTGCCAGCAGCTTTGCAGGGGCCATGAACACTGAAGCTTTCTTT	CASSFAGAMNTEAFF
.	TRBV29-1	8	few	TRBJ1-2	TGCAGCGTTGGGCCGAGGGTTTTC	CSVGPRVF
TRBD1	TRBV5-1	15	.	TRBJ2-3	TGCGCCAGCAGCCAAAGGACAGGGGAAACAGATACGCAGTATTTT	CASSQRTGETDTQYF
.	TRBV11-2	13	medium-sized	TRBJ1-3	TGTGCCAGCAGCTTACACTCTGGAAACACCATATATTTT	CASSLHSGNTIYF
TRBD2	TRBV6-5	15	.	TRBJ2-7	TGTGCCAGCAGTCGCGTCCGGGAGGGAGGCTACGAGCAGTACTTC	CASSRVREGGYEQYF
.	TRBV10-3	16	.	TRBJ1-4	TGTGCCATCAGGCCAGGGGTCGCTAAAACTAATGAAAAACTGTTTTTT	CAIRPGVAKTNEKLFF